This T cell receptor beta chain was sequenced in a study of human T cells and chemical hapten exposure. Study background: All patients underwent weekly scalp dosing with diphenylcyclopropenone for the full roughly 23-week study.

This clonotype has a count of ten or more. In germline, CDR1 is ENHRY, CDR2 SYGVKD. The CDR3 covers 14 residues. V lost 4 bases to trimming and J lost 2 bases; unmatched junction nucleotides: 4. Noted time point: patch test 1, 2 weeks after DPC sensitization. Treatment described: therapeutic diphenylcyclopropenone sensitization with weekly scalp DPC. Authors' methods: Per-sample TCR counts ranged from 23,224 to 690,600, median about 100,000. TCRdb reanalysed the RACE reads using MiXCR and keeps one entry per CDR3 protein. These V and J calls derive from TCRdb rather than the authors' analysis. Of around 120,000 distinct CDR3 sequences detected, 9% to 14% appear once; the ten largest clones hold over 1.1%.

The chain uses TRBV10-3 and TRBJ2-7; 8 bases line up with TRBD2. This sequence was found in a woman aged 45-65 years with alopecia areata. Some clones in this sample may be carry-over from other donors' samples. The sample was whole blood, taken in connection with sensitization to the hapten diphenylcyclopropenone (DPC). The CDR3 sequence: CAISGSGRAYEQYF. The CDR3 DNA follows: TGTGCCATCAGTGGTTCCGGGAGGGCCTACGAGCAGTACTTC.